This T cell receptor beta chain derives from a study of cytomegalovirus exposure and HLA in healthy donors. Study-wide points: Researchers reportedly found TCR beta sequences accurately predicted most subjects' HLA-A and HLA-B alleles. A later analysis, which compared TCR beta chains of equal frequency, found the HLA-associated ones more clonally expanded. TCR beta sequences numbering over 15,000 were associated with HLA alleles at 0.05 false discovery rate in a later analysis.

This CDR3 has 11 residues. CDR1 SGHTA and CDR2 FQGNSA come from the germline V gene. The V and J ends lost 4 bases and 8 bases respectively, with 8 bases between them. A note on this clone: Its target is not known.

The PCR ran on 60 Vbeta and 13 Jbeta primers. Per the authors' pipeline: Later analysis identified roughly 82 million unique TCR beta chains, about 10 million shared. Data came from immunoSEQ multiplex PCR; TCRdb stores just in-frame clones and leaves some out. The V and J calls and clone size come from that table; D and trimming were worked out from the DNA. The profile covers more than 150,000 clones, with roughly 79% appearing a single time and roughly 1.5% taken by the ten largest. This clonotype was obtained from a man aged 35-49 years in good health and CMV-seronegative. The V gene is TRBV7-2, the J gene TRBJ1-1; D unclear. Source material: PBMCs. The CDR3 DNA reads as TGTGCCAGCAGCTCCTCAGGAGAAGCTTTCTTT. Amino acids: CASSSSGEAFF.